These T cell receptor beta chains were read from a single sample in a study of cytomegalovirus exposure and HLA in healthy donors. Some clones are missing from TCRdb's copy, which holds only in-frame ones; the method was immunoSEQ multiplex PCR. The table shows some 180,000 clones, with around 78% occurring only once. Input material: PBMCs. These receptors all come from a man aged 18 to 35 in good health and CMV-seronegative. The CDR3 runs from the conserved cysteine through the conserved F or W. A D gene is named only where the DNA matches it firmly. Not every row has a clone size; where given, it reads once, few, many or a size class.

j_gene	v_gene	d_gene	abundance	CDR3nt	CDR3aa
TRBJ1-4	TRBV7-9	NA	NA	TGTGCCAGCAGCCCCCGGTCTGAAAAACTGTTTTTT	CASSPRSEKLFF
TRBJ2-4	TRBV5-1	NA	NA	TGCGCCAGCAGCTTGGTGGGCGCCAAAAACATTCAGTACTTC	CASSLVGAKNIQYF
TRBJ1-4	TRBV27	TRBD1	NA	TGTGCCAACTACGGCCTCCCGGGGCAGGGGGCGTCTAATGAAAAACTGTTTTTT	CANYGLPGQGASNEKLFF
TRBJ1-4	TRBV11-2	NA	NA	TGTGCCAGCAGCCCCTCGGGGGGCCGCGGAAAACTGTTTTTT	CASSPSGGRGKLFF
TRBJ1-1	TRBV10-3	NA	NA	TGTGCCACCGAGATTGGGCAGGGGACTGAAGCTTTCTTT	CATEIGQGTEAFF
TRBJ1-2	TRBV9	NA	NA	TGTGCCAGCAGCACGAGGACAGACCGAGCTAACTATGGCTACACCTTC	CASSTRTDRANYGYTF
TRBJ2-7	TRBV7-8	TRBD1	NA	TGTGCCAGCAGCTTAGCGGGACAGACCTACGAGCAGTACTTC	CASSLAGQTYEQYF
TRBJ2-1	TRBV6-1	TRBD2	few	TGTGCCGCCCGGGGGGGGCCCCCAGGTGAGCAGTTCTTC	CAARGGPPGEQFF
TRBJ1-2	TRBV27	NA	NA	TGTGCCAGCGGGTCAGGGGAGTGGCAGGGCTACACCTTC	CASGSGEWQGYTF
TRBJ1-2	TRBV28	NA	NA	TGTGCCAGCAGTTCGACACTCGACGGCAACTTC	CASSSTLDGNF
TRBJ2-3	TRBV5-1	NA	few	TGCGCCAGCAGCTTGTCTTCTACAGATACGCAGTATTTT	CASSLSSTDTQYF
TRBJ2-7	TRBV5-1	NA	once	TGCGCCAGCAGCCAAGAGGGCGGAGTCCCCCGCGAGCAGTACTTC	CASSQEGGVPREQYF
TRBJ2-5	TRBV5-8	TRBD1	NA	TGTGCCAGCAGCTCCGGGACAGGGGGCGTAGAGACCCAGTACTTC	CASSSGTGGVETQYF
TRBJ2-3	TRBV13	NA	NA	TGTGCCAGCAGCTTAGGATCAAGCCTCACAGATACGCAGTATTTT	CASSLGSSLTDTQYF
TRBJ1-2	TRBV27	NA	few	TGTGCCAGCAGTTTAGGGGAGGGTTTAACTATGTCAAGTGGCTACACCTTC	CASSLGEGLTMSSGYTF
TRBJ1-4	TRBV2	TRBD1	NA	TGTGCCAGCAGACCCGGGACAGGAAACGAAAAACTGTTTTTT	CASRPGTGNEKLFF
TRBJ1-6	TRBV23-1	TRBD1	NA	TGCGCCAGCAGTCAATCGTCGGACAGGGGCACAGATAATAATTCACCCCTCCACTTT	CASSQSSDRGTDNNSPLHF
TRBJ2-7	TRBV4-1	TRBD2	NA	TGCGCCAGCAGCGTCCTGAGAGCGGGAGGTATGTACGAGCAGTACTTC	CASSVLRAGGMYEQYF
TRBJ2-6	TRBV7-3	TRBD1	once	TGTGCCAGCAGCCGACGGGGGACAGGCTCTGGGGCCAACGTCCTGACTTTC	CASSRRGTGSGANVLTF
TRBJ2-3	TRBV18	NA	NA	TGTGCCAGCTCCCCGCAAGGGGCCAGCACAGATACGCAGTATTTT	CASSPQGASTDTQYF
TRBJ1-3	TRBV11-2	TRBD1	NA	TGTGCCAGCAGCTCCCGGGACAGTGGAAACACCATATATTTT	CASSSRDSGNTIYF
TRBJ2-7	TRBV2	TRBD2	NA	TGTGCCTCCGACCCGACTAGCGGGAGGGGTGAGCAGTACTTC	CASDPTSGRGEQYF
TRBJ2-7	TRBV5-1	NA	few	TGCGCCAGCAGCTTGGTGGGTCCAGGGGGGTCTTACGAGCAGTACTTC	CASSLVGPGGSYEQYF
TRBJ2-4	TRBV5-1	TRBD1	NA	TGCGCCAGCAGCTTGGGACAGGGGCGGGACATTCAGTACTTC	CASSLGQGRDIQYF
TRBJ2-7	TRBV13	TRBD1	NA	TGTGCCAGCAGCTTATTGGTAGGACAGGGCGGTAACCAGACCTCCTACGAGCAGTACTTC	CASSLLVGQGGNQTSYEQYF
TRBJ1-3	TRBV29-1	TRBD1	NA	TGCAGCTACCGGGACAGCCTGAACTCTGGAAACACCATATATTTT	CSYRDSLNSGNTIYF
TRBJ1-2	TRBV27	TRBD1	NA	TGTGCCAGCAGTTTATCGTGGACAGGCTATGGCTACACCTTC	CASSLSWTGYGYTF
TRBJ1-2	TRBV6-1	NA	NA	TGTGCCAGCAGGGGAGGGGGGCGAAGGGGCTACACCTTC	CASRGGGRRGYTF